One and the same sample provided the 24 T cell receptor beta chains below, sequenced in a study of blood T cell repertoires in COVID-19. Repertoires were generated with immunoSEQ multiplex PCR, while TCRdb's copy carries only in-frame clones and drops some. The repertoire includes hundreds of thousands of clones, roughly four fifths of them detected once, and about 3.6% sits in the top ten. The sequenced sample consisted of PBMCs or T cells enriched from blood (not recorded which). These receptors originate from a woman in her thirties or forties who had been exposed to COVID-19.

In nucleotides, the CDR3 is TGTGCCAGCAGCTTACAGGCAGGGGGTAATAATTCACCCCTCCACTTT. Its translation: CASSLQAGGNNSPLHF. This sequence joins TRBV7-3 and TRBJ1-6; TRBD1 agrees at 7 bases. The CDR3 sequence is 16 residues long. Trimming cost V 2 bases and J 5 bases; bases outside gene matches: 6. The germline CDR1 and CDR2 sequences are SGHTA and FQGTGA.

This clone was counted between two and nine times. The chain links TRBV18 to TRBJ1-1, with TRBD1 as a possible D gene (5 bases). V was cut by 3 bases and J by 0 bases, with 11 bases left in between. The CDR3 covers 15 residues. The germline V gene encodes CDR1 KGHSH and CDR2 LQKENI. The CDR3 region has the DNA TGTGCCAGCTCACCTGGCGGGGCCCTGAACACTGAAGCTTTCTTT. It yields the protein CASSPGGALNTEAFF. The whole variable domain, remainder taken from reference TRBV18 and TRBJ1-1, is NAGVMQNPRHLVRRRGQEARLRCSPMKGHSHVYWYRQLPEEGLKFMVYLQKENIIDESGMPKERFSAEFPKEGPSILRIQQVVRGDSAAYFCASSPGGALNTEAFFGQGTRLTVV.

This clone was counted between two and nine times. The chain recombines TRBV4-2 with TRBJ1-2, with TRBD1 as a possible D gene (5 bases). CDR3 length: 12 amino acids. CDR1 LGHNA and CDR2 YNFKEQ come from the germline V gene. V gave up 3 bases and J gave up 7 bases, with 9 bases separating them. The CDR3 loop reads CASSQGGIGYTF. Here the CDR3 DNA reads TGTGCCAGCAGCCAGGGGGGGATTGGCTACACCTTC.

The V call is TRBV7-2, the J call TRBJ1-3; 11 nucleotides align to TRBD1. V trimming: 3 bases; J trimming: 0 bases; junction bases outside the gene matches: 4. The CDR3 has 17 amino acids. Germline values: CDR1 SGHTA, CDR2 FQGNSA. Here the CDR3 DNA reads TGTGCCAGCAGCTTCCACGGGACAGGGGGCTCTGGAAACACCATATATTTT. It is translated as CASSFHGTGGSGNTIYF.

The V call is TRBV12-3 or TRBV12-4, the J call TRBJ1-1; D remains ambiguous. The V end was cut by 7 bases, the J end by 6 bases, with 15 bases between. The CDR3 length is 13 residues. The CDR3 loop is CASTSARQAEAFF. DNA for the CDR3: TGTGCCAGCACCTCGGCCCGCCAGGCTGAAGCTTTCTTT.

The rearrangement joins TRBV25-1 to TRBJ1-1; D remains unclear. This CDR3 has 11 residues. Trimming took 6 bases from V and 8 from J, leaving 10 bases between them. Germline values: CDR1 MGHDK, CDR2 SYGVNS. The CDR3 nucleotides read TGTGCCAGCAGCGGAGGGATCGAAGCTTTCTTT. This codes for CASSGGIEAFF.

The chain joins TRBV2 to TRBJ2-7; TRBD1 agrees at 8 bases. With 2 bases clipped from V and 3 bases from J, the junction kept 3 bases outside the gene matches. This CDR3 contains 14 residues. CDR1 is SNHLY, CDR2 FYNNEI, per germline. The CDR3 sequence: CASSEWTGIYEQYF. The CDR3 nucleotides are TGTGCCAGCAGTGAATGGACAGGGATCTACGAGCAGTACTTC.

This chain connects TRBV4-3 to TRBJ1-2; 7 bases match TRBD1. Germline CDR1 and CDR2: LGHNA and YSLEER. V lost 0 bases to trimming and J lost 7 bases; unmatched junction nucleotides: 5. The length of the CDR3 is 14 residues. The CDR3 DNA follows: TGCGCCAGCAGCCAAGATTCGGACAGGAGTGGCTACACCTTC. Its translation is CASSQDSDRSGYTF.

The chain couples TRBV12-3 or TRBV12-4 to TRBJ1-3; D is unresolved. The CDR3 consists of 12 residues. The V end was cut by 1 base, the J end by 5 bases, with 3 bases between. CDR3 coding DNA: TGTGCCAGCAGTTTAGTCAGAAACACCATATATTTT. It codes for CASSLVRNTIYF.

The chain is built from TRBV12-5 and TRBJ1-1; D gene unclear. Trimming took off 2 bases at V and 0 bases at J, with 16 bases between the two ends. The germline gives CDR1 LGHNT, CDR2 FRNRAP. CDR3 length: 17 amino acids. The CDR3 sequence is CASGLNVVSDLNTEAFF. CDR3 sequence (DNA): TGTGCTAGTGGTTTGAACGTAGTATCCGATTTGAACACTGAAGCTTTCTTT.

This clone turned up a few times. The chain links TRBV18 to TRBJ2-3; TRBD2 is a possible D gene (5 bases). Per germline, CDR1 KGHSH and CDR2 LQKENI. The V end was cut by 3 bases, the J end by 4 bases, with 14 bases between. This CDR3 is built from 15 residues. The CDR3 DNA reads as TGTGCCAGCTCACCCCCCGGAGGCCGGGCAGATACGCAGTATTTT. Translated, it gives CASSPPGGRADTQYF.

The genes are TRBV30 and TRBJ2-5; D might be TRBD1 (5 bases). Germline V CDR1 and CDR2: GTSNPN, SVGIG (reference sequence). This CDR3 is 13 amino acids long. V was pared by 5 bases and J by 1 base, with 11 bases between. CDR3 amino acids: CAWETDPQETQYF. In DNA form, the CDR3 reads TGTGCCTGGGAGACAGATCCCCAAGAGACCCAGTACTTC.

The CDR3 region is CASSSRHRATSAYNEQFF. In DNA, the CDR3 is TGTGCCAGTAGTTCGCGGCACCGGGCGACTAGCGCCTACAATGAGCAGTTCTTC. The V and J genes are TRBV19 and TRBJ2-1, with TRBD2 matching over 8 bases. There are 18 residues in the CDR3. V gave up 5 bases and J gave up 2 bases; unmatched junction bases: 14. Germline assignment: CDR1 LNHDA and CDR2 SQIVND (reference sequence).

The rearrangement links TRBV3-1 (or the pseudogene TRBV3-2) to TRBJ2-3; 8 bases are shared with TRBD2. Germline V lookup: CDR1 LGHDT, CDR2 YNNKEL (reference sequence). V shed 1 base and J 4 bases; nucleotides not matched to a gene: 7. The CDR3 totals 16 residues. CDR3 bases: TGTGCCAGCAGCCAAGGTAGCGGGGTTGGTGCAGATACGCAGTATTTT. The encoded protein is CASSQGSGVGADTQYF.

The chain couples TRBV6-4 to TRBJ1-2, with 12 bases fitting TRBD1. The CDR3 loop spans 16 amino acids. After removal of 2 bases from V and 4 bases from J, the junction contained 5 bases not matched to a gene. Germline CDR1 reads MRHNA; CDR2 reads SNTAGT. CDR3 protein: CASSDRGTGGGYGYTF. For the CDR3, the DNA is TGTGCCAGCAGTGACCGAGGGACAGGGGGCGGCTATGGCTACACCTTC.

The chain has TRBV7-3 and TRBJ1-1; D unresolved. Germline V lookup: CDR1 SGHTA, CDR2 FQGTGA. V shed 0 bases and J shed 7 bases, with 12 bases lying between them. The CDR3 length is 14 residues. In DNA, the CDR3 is TGTGCCAGCAGCTTAACGAGGGCCGGGAGTGAAGCTTTCTTT. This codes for CASSLTRAGSEAFF.

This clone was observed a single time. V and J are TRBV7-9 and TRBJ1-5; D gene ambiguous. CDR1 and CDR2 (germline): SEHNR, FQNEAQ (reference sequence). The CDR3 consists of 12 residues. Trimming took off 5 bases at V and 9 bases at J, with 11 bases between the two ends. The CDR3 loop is CASSRKLGPQHF. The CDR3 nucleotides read TGTGCCAGCAGCCGAAAACTCGGGCCCCAGCATTTT. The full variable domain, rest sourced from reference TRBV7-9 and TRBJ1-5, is DTGVSQNPRHKITKRGQNVTFRCDPISEHNRLYWYRQTLGQGPEFLTYFQNEAQLEKSRLLSDRFSAERPKGSFSTLEIQRTEQGDSAMYLCASSRKLGPQHFGDGTRLSIL.

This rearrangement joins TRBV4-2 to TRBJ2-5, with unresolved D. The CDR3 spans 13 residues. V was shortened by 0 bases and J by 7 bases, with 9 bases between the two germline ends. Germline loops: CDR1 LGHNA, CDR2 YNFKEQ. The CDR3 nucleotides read TGTGCCAGCAGCCAAGATCCAGAGCGGACCCAGTACTTC. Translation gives CASSQDPERTQYF.

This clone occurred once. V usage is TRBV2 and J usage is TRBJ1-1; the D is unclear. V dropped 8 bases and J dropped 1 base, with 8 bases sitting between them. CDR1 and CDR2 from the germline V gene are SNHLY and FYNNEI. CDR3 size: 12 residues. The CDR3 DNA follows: TGTGCCAGCGGGCAGCCGAACACTGAAGCTTTCTTT. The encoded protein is CASGQPNTEAFF.

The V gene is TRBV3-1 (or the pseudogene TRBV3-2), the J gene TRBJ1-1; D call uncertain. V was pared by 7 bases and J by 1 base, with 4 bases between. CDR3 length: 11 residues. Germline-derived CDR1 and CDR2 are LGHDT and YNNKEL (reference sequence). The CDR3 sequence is CASTGNTEAFF. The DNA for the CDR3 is TGTGCCAGCACCGGGAACACTGAAGCTTTCTTT.

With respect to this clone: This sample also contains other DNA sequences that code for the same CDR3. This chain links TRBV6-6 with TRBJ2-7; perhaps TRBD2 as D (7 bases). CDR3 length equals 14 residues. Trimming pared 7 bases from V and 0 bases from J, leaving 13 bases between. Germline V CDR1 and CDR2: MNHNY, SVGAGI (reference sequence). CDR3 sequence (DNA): TGTGCCAGCAAAGGGGGGGGGACCTCCTACGAGCAGTACTTC. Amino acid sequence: CASKGGGTSYEQYF.

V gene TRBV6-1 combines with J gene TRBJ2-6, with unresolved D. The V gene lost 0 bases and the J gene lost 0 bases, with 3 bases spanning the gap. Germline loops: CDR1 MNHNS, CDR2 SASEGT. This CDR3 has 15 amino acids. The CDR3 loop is CASSEANSGANVLTF. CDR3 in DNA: TGTGCCAGCAGTGAAGCCAACTCTGGGGCCAACGTCCTGACTTTC.

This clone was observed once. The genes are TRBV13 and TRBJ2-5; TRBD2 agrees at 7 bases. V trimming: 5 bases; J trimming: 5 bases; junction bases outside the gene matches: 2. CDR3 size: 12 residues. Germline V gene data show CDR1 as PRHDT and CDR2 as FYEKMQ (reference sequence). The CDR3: CASSASGETQYF. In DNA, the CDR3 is TGTGCCAGCAGCGCTAGCGGCGAGACCCAGTACTTC.

CDR3 protein: CASRDRVRYNEQFF. The CDR3 nucleotides read TGTGCCAGCAGGGACAGGGTTAGATACAATGAGCAGTTCTTC. The chain has TRBV28 and TRBJ2-1, with 8 bases that match TRBD1. Per germline, CDR1 MDHEN and CDR2 SYDVKM. V shed 6 bases and J 4 bases; nucleotides not matched to a gene: 5. The CDR3 has 14 residues.